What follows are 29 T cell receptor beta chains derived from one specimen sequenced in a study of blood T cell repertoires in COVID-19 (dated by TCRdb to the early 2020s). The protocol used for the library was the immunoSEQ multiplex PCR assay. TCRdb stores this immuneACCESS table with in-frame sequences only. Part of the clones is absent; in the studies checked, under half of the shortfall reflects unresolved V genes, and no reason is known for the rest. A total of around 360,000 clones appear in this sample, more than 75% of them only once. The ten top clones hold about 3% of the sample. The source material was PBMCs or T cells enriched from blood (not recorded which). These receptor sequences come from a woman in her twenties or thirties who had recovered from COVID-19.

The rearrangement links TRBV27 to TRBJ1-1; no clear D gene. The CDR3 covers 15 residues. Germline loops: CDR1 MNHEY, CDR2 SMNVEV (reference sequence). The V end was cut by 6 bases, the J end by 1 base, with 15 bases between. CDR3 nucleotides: TGTGCCAGCAGCCGTCGGTCGTCTTCGAACACTGAAGCTTTCTTT. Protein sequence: CASSRRSSSNTEAFF.

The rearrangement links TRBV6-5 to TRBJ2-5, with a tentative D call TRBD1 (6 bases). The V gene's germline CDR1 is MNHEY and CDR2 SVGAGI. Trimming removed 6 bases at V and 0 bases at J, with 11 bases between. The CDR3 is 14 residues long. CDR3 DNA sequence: TGTGCCAGCAGGTTTAGGGGGAACCAAGAGACCCAGTACTTC. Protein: CASRFRGNQETQYF.

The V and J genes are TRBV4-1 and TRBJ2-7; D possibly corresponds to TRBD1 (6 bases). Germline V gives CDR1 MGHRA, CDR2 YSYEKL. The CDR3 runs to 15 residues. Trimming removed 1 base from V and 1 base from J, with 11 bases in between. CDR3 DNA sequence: TGCGCCAGCAGCCAAGCGGCCCAGGGGTCCTACGAGCAGTACTTC. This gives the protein CASSQAAQGSYEQYF.

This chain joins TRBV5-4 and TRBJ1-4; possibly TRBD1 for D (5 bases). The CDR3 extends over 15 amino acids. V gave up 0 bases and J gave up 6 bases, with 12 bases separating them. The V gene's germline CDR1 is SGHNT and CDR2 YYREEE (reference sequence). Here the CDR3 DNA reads TGTGCCAGCAGCTTGGATCGGGGGATAGATGAAAAACTGTTTTTT. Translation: CASSLDRGIDEKLFF.

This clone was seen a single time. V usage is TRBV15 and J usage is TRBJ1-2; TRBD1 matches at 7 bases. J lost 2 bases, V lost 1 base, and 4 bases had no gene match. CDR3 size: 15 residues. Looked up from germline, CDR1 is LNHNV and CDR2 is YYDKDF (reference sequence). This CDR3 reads CATSRVGGRNYGYTF. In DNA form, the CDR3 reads TGTGCCACCAGCAGAGTAGGGGGCAGAAACTATGGCTACACCTTC. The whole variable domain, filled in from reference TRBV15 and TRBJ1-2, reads DAMVIQNPRYQVTQFGKPVTLSCSQTLNHNVMYWYQQKSSQAPKLLFHYYDKDFNNEADTPDNFQSRRPNTSFCFLDIRSPGLGDTAMYLCATSRVGGRNYGYTFGSGTRLTVV.

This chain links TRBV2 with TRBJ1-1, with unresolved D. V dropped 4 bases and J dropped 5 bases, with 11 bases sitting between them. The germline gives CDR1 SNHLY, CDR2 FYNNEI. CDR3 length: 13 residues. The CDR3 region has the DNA TGTGCCAGCAGTGTCGAGGGAGGGACTGAAGCTTTCTTT. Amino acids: CASSVEGGTEAFF.

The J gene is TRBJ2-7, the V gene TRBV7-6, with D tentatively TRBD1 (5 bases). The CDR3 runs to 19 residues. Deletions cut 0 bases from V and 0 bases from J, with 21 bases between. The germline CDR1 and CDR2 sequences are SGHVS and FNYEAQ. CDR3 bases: TGTGCCAGCAGCTTAGCGCTAGTATTTGAGGACACTGTCTCCTACGAGCAGTACTTC. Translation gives CASSLALVFEDTVSYEQYF.

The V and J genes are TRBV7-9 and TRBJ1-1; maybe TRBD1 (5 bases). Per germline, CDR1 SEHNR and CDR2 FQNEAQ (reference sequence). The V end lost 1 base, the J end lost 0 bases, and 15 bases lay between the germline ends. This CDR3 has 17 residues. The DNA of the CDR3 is TGTGCCAGCAGCTTAGGGTCTGGGACTTCCCTGAACACTGAAGCTTTCTTT. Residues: CASSLGSGTSLNTEAFF.

DNA for the CDR3: TGTGCCAGCAGCCAAATACTAGCGGGGGGGCCCAATGAGCAGTTCTTC. This gives the protein CASSQILAGGPNEQFF. The chain carries TRBV4-2 and TRBJ2-1; 13 bases agree with TRBD2. CDR1 is LGHNA and CDR2 is YNFKEQ in the germline V gene. CDR3 length equals 16 residues. Trimming removed 2 bases from V and 6 bases from J; junction bases left unmatched: 4.

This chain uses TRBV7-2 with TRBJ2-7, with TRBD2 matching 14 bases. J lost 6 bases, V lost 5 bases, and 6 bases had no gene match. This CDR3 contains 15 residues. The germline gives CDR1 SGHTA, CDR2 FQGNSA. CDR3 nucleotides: TGTGCCAGCAGCCCCGACGGACTAGCGGGAGGCGAGCAGTACTTC. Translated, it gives CASSPDGLAGGEQYF.

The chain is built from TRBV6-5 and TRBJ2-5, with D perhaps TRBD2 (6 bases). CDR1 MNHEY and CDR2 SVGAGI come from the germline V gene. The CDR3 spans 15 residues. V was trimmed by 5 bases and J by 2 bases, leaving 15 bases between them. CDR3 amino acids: CASSRPSGVQETQYF. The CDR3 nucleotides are TGTGCCAGCAGTCGACCTTCGGGAGTGCAAGAGACCCAGTACTTC.

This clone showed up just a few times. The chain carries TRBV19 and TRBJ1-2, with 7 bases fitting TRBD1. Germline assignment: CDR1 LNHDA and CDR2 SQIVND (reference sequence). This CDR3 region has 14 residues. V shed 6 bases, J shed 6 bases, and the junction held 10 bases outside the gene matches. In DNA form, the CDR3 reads TGTGCCAGTAGCACCCTTAACAGGGGTCATGGCTACACCTTC. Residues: CASSTLNRGHGYTF.

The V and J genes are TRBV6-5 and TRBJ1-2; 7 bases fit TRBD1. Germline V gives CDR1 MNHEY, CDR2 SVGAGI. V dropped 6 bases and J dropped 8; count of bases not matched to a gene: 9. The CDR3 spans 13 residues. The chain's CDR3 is CASRTTGDWGYTF. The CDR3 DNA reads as TGTGCCAGCAGGACCACAGGGGATTGGGGCTACACCTTC.

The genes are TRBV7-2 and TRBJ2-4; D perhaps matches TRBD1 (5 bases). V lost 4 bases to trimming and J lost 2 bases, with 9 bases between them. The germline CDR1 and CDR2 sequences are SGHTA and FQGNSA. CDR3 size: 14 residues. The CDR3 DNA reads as TGTGCCAGCAGCTCCAGGACAACCAAAAACATTCAGTACTTC. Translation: CASSSRTTKNIQYF.

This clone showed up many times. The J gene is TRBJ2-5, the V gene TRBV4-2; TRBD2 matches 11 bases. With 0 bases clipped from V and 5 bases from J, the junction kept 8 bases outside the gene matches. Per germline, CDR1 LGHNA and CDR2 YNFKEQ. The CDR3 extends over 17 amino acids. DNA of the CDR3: TGTGCCAGCAGCCAAGAACTAGCGGGGGTCCTCGCGGAGACCCAGTACTTC. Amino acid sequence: CASSQELAGVLAETQYF.

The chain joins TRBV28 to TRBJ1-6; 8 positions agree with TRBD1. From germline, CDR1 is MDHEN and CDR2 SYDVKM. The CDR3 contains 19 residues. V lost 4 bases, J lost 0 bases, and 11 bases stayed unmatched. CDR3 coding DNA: TGTGCCAGCAGTTCCCTTGGACAGGGACAAAGCTCCTATAATTCACCCCTCCACTTT. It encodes CASSSLGQGQSSYNSPLHF.

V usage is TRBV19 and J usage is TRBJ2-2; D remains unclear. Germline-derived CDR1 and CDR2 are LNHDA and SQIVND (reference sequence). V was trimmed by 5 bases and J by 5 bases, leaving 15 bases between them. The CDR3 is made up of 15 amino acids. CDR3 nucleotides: TGTGCCAGTAGTGGGCTAAATGCTGGGACCGGGGAGCTGTTTTTT. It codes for CASSGLNAGTGELFF.

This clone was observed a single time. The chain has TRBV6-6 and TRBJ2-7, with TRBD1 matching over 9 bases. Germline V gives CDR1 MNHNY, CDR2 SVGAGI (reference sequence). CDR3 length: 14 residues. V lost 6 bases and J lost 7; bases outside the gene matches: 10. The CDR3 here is CASRGGTGLEEQYF. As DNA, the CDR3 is TGTGCCAGCAGAGGAGGGACAGGGCTGGAGGAGCAGTACTTC.

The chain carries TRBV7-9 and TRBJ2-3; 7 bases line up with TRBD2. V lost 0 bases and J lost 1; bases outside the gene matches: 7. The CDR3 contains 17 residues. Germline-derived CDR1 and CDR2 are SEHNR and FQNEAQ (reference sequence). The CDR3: CASSLASGGLRTDTQYF. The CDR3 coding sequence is TGTGCCAGCAGCTTAGCATCGGGAGGACTACGCACAGATACGCAGTATTTT.

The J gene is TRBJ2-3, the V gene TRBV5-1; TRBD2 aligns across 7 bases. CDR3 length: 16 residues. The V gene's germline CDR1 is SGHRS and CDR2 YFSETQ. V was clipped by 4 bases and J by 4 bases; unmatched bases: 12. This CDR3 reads CASSLKAGTGSDTQYF. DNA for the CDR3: TGCGCCAGCAGCCTGAAAGCGGGGACGGGTTCAGATACGCAGTATTTT.

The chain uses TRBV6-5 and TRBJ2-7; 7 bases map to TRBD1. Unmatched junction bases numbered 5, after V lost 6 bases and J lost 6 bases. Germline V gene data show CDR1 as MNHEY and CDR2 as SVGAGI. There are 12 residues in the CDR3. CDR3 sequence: CASRRNRGEQYF. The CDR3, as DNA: TGTGCCAGCAGACGAAACAGGGGCGAGCAGTACTTC.

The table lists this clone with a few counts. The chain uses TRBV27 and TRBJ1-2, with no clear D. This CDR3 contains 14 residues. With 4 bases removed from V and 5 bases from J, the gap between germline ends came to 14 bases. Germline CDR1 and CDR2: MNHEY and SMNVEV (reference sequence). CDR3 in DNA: TGTGCCAGCAGTTATGACACCAGGAGGTATGGCTACACCTTC. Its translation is CASSYDTRRYGYTF.

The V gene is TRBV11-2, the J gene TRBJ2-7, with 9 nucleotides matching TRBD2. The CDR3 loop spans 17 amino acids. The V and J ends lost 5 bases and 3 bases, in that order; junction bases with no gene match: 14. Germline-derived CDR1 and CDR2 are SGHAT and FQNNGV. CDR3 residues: CASSRLFSGSAYYEQYF. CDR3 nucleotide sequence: TGTGCCAGCAGCCGCCTCTTTAGCGGGAGTGCATACTACGAGCAGTACTTC.

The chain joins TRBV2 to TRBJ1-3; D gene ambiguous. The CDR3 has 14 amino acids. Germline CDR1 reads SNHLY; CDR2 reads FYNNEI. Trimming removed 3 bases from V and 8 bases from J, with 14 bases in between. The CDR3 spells CASSEGDYGDTIYF. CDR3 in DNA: TGTGCCAGCAGTGAGGGAGATTACGGAGACACCATATATTTT.

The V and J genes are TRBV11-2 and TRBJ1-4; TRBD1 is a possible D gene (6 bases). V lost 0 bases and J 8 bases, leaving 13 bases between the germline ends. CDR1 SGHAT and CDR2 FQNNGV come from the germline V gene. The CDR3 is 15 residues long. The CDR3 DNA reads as TGTGCCAGCAGCTTAGATGGCAGGGGATCGGAAAAACTGTTTTTT. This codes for CASSLDGRGSEKLFF.

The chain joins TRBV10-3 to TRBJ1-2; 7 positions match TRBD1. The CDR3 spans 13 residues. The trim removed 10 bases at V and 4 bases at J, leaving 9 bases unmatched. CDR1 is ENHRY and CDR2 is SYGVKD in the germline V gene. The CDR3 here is CASLRDSLYGYTF. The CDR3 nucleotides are TGTGCCAGCCTCCGGGACAGCCTCTATGGCTACACCTTC.

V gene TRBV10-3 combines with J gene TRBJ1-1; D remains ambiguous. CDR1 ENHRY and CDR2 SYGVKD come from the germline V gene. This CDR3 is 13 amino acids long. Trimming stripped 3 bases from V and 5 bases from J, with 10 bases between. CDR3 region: CAISDGEFTEAFF. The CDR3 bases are TGTGCCATCAGTGATGGAGAGTTTACTGAAGCTTTCTTT.

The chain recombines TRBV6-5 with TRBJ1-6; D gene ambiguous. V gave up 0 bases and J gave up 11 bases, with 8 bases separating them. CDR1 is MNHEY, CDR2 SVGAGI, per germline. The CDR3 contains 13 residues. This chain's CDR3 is CASSYSEAAPLHF. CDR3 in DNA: TGTGCCAGCAGTTACTCGGAGGCCGCACCCCTCCACTTT.

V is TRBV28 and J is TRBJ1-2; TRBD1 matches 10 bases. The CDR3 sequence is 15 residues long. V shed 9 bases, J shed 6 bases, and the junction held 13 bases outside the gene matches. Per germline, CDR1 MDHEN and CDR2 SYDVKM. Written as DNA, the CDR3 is TGTGCCAGTACCGGCGCCGGGACAGGGGAGGATGGCTACACCTTC. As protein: CASTGAGTGEDGYTF.